This is a list of T cell receptor beta chains from one sample in a study of blood T cell repertoires in COVID-19. Libraries were prepared by immunoSEQ multiplex PCR; TCRdb keeps only in-frame clonotypes and omits some of them. In the table there are 150,000 or so clones, roughly 88% of which are singletons. What was sequenced was peripheral blood. These receptors all stem from a man between 60 and 75 years old with COVID-19, enrolled during active disease. CDR3s include the opening cysteine and the closing phenylalanine or tryptophan. Each record gives: V gene, clone size, CDR3 length, D gene, J gene, CDR3 DNA, CDR3 protein. D genes are given only for firm matches. The size field is filled for only some rows; it gives once, few, many or a size class.

V gene: TRBV12-3/TRBV12-4
clone size: .
CDR3 length: 13
D gene: TRBD1
J gene: TRBJ1-4
CDR3 DNA: TGTGCCAGCAACGGACAGGGAGATGAAAAACTGTTTTTT
CDR3 protein: CASNGQGDEKLFF

V gene: TRBV12-2
clone size: .
CDR3 length: 20
D gene: .
J gene: TRBJ2-7
CDR3 DNA: TGTGCAAGTCGCTTATTCCCCCTAATAGCGTTTGGGTCCTGGGCCTACGAGCAGTACTTC
CDR3 protein: CASRLFPLIAFGSWAYEQYF

V gene: TRBV19
clone size: .
CDR3 length: 13
D gene: .
J gene: TRBJ1-3
CDR3 DNA: TGTGCCAGTACGGAGAACTCTGGAAACACCATATATTTT
CDR3 protein: CASTENSGNTIYF

V gene: TRBV28
clone size: .
CDR3 length: 14
D gene: .
J gene: TRBJ2-7
CDR3 DNA: TGTGCCAGCAGGAAAGGCGGGCAGACCTACGAGCAGTACTTC
CDR3 protein: CASRKGGQTYEQYF

V gene: TRBV11-2
clone size: .
CDR3 length: 12
D gene: .
J gene: TRBJ2-6
CDR3 DNA: TGTGCCAGCAGTTCCGGTGCCAACGTCCTGACTTTC
CDR3 protein: CASSSGANVLTF

V gene: TRBV12-3/TRBV12-4
clone size: .
CDR3 length: 13
D gene: .
J gene: TRBJ2-2
CDR3 DNA: TGTGCCAGCAGTACAGCGAACACCGGGGAGCTGTTTTTT
CDR3 protein: CASSTANTGELFF

V gene: TRBV7-9
clone size: few
CDR3 length: 14
D gene: .
J gene: TRBJ2-1
CDR3 DNA: TGTGCCAGCAGCTCCAGGACAGACTACAATGAGCAGTTCTTC
CDR3 protein: CASSSRTDYNEQFF

V gene: TRBV11-2
clone size: .
CDR3 length: 14
D gene: .
J gene: TRBJ2-7
CDR3 DNA: TGTGCCAGCAGCCCGTGGGGGCGCGTCTTCGAGCAGTACTTC
CDR3 protein: CASSPWGRVFEQYF

V gene: TRBV6-2/TRBV6-3
clone size: .
CDR3 length: 14
D gene: .
J gene: TRBJ1-6
CDR3 DNA: TGTGCCAGCAGTTACTCGGCAGGTGTTACACCCCTCCACTTT
CDR3 protein: CASSYSAGVTPLHF

V gene: TRBV19
clone size: .
CDR3 length: 17
D gene: TRBD1
J gene: TRBJ1-2
CDR3 DNA: TGTGCCAGTAGTCCTCCGGGACAGATGTCTTCTAACTATGGCTACACCTTC
CDR3 protein: CASSPPGQMSSNYGYTF

V gene: TRBV29-1
clone size: .
CDR3 length: 15
D gene: .
J gene: TRBJ1-2
CDR3 DNA: TGCAGCGACCGGGACACAAGATTGGACCGGGGTGGCTACACCTTC
CDR3 protein: CSDRDTRLDRGGYTF

V gene: TRBV18
clone size: .
CDR3 length: 17
D gene: TRBD1
J gene: TRBJ1-2
CDR3 DNA: TGTGCCAGCTCCGTAGGACAGGGACCCAACCTACTCAATGGCTACACCTTC
CDR3 protein: CASSVGQGPNLLNGYTF

V gene: TRBV2
clone size: .
CDR3 length: 13
D gene: .
J gene: TRBJ1-5
CDR3 DNA: TGTGCCAGCAGCGAGGACAGAATTCAGCCCCAGCATTTT
CDR3 protein: CASSEDRIQPQHF

V gene: TRBV7-2
clone size: .
CDR3 length: 15
D gene: .
J gene: TRBJ2-1
CDR3 DNA: TGTGCCAGCAGCTTAGACTTCTCGTCTGGCAATGAGCAGTTCTTC
CDR3 protein: CASSLDFSSGNEQFF

V gene: TRBV5-1
clone size: few
CDR3 length: 16
D gene: TRBD2
J gene: TRBJ2-3
CDR3 DNA: TGCGCCAGCAGCCCGAGACTCGCGGGGGGCACAGATACGCAGTATTTT
CDR3 protein: CASSPRLAGGTDTQYF

V gene: TRBV19
clone size: .
CDR3 length: 14
D gene: TRBD1
J gene: TRBJ1-4
CDR3 DNA: TGTGCCAGTACCCCGGGACAGAAATTTGAAAAACTGTTTTTT
CDR3 protein: CASTPGQKFEKLFF

V gene: TRBV6-5
clone size: .
CDR3 length: 13
D gene: .
J gene: TRBJ1-2
CDR3 DNA: TGTGCCAGCAGTTACCGACAGTACTATGGCTACACCTTC
CDR3 protein: CASSYRQYYGYTF

V gene: TRBV7-9
clone size: .
CDR3 length: 14
D gene: TRBD1
J gene: TRBJ2-7
CDR3 DNA: TGTGCCAGCAGCTTAAACACAGGGGGCCCCGAGCAGTACTTC
CDR3 protein: CASSLNTGGPEQYF

V gene: TRBV15
clone size: once
CDR3 length: 13
D gene: .
J gene: TRBJ1-6
CDR3 DNA: TGTGCCACCAGCAGAGACAGGGGTTCACCCCTCCACTTT
CDR3 protein: CATSRDRGSPLHF

V gene: TRBV5-8
clone size: .
CDR3 length: 13
D gene: .
J gene: TRBJ1-2
CDR3 DNA: TGTGCCAGCAGCTTGAGAGGCATCTATGGCTACACCTTC
CDR3 protein: CASSLRGIYGYTF

V gene: TRBV4-1
clone size: .
CDR3 length: 15
D gene: .
J gene: TRBJ1-5
CDR3 DNA: TGCGCCAGCAGCCAAGATCGGAGCGTCAATCAGCCCCAGCATTTT
CDR3 protein: CASSQDRSVNQPQHF

V gene: TRBV6-5
clone size: once
CDR3 length: 15
D gene: TRBD1
J gene: TRBJ1-3
CDR3 DNA: TGTGCCAGCAGCCCCGGGACAGGAGTATTGAACACCATATATTTT
CDR3 protein: CASSPGTGVLNTIYF

V gene: TRBV27
clone size: few
CDR3 length: 18
D gene: TRBD1
J gene: TRBJ1-4
CDR3 DNA: TGTGCCAGCAGTGGGGACAGTAGTGTGTTTAATGATCTGGAAAAACTGTTTTTT
CDR3 protein: CASSGDSSVFNDLEKLFF

V gene: TRBV3-1/TRBV3-2
clone size: few
CDR3 length: 18
D gene: TRBD2
J gene: TRBJ2-3
CDR3 DNA: TGTGCCAGCAGCCCCGGACTAGCGGGAGTCAGGGGCACAGATACGCAGTATTTT
CDR3 protein: CASSPGLAGVRGTDTQYF